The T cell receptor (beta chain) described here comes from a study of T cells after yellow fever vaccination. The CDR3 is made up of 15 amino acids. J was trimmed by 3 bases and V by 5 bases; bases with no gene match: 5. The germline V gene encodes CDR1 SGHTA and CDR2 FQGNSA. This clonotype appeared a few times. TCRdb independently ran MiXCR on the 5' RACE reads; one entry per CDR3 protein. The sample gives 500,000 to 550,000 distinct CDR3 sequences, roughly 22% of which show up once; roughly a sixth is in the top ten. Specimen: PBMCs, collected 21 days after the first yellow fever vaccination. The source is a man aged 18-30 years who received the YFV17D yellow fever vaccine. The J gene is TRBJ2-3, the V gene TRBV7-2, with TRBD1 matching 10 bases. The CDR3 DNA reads TGTGCCAGCAGCCCGGGGACAGGGGTGACAGATACGCAGTATTTT. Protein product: CASSPGTGVTDTQYF.